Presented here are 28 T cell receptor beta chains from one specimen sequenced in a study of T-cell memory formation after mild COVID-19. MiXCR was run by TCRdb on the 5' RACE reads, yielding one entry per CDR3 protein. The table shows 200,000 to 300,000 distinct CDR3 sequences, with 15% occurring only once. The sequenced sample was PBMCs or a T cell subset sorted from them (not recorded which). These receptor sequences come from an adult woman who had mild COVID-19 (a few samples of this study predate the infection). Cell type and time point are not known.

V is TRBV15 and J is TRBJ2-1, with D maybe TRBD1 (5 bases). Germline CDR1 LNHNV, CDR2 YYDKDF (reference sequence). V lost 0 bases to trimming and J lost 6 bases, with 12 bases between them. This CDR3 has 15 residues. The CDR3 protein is CATSRDARAGNEQFF. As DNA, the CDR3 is TGTGCCACCAGCAGAGATGCCAGGGCCGGCAATGAGCAGTTCTTC.

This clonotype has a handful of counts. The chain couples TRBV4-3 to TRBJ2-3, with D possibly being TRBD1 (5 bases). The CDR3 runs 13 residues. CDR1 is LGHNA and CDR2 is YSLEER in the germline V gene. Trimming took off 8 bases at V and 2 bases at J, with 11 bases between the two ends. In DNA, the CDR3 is TGCGCCAGCGGGGCTGATCACACAGATACGCAGTATTTT. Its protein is CASGADHTDTQYF.

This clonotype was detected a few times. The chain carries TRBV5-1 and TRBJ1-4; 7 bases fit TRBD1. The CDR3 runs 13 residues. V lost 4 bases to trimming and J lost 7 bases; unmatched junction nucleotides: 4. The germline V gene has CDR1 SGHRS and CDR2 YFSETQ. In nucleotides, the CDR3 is TGCGCCAGCAGCCTCACAGGGGTTGAAAAACTGTTTTTT. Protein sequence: CASSLTGVEKLFF.

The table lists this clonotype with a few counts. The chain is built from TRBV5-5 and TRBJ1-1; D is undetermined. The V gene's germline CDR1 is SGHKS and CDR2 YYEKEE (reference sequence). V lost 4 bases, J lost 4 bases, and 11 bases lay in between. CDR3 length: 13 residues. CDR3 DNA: TGTGCCAGCAGCACGGGAGGGCGCACTGAAGCTTTCTTT. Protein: CASSTGGRTEAFF.

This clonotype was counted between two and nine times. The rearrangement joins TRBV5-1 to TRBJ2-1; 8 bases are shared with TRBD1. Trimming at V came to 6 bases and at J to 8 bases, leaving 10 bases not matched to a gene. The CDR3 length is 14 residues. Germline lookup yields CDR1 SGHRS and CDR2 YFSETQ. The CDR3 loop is CASMAGRGQYEQFF. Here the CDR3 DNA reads TGCGCCAGCATGGCCGGCAGGGGGCAATATGAGCAGTTCTTC.

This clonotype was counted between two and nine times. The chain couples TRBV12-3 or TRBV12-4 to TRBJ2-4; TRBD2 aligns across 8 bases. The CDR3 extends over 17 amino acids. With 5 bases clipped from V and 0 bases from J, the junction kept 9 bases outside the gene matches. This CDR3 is CASSVFTSGLAKNIQYF. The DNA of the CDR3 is TGTGCCAGCAGTGTATTTACTAGCGGCCTAGCCAAAAACATTCAGTACTTC.

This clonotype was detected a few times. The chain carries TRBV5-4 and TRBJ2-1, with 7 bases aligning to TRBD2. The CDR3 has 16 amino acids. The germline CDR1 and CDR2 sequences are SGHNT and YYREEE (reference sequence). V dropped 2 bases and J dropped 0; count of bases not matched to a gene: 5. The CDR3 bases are TGTGCCAGCAGCTTAATCAGCGGGGCCTCCTACAATGAGCAGTTCTTC. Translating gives CASSLISGASYNEQFF.

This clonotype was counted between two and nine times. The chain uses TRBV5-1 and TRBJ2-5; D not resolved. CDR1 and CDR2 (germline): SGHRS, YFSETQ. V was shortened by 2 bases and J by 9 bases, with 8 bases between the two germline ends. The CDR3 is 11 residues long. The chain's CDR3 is CASSLSGAQYF. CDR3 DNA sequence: TGCGCCAGCAGCTTATCCGGAGCCCAGTACTTC.

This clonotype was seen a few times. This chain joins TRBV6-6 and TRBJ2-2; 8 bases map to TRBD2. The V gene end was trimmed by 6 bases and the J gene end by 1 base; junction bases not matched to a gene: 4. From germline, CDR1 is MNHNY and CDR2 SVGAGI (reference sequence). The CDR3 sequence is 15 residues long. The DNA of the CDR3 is TGTGCCAGCAGACCAAGCGGGAGGAACACCGGGGAGCTGTTTTTT. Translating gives CASRPSGRNTGELFF.

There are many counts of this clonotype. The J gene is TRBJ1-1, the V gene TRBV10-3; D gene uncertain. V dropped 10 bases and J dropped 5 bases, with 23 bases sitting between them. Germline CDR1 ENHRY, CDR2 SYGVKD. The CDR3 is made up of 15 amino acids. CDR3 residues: CATTFNPPVGTEAFF. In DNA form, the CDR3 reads TGTGCCACCACCTTCAACCCCCCGGTGGGGACTGAAGCTTTCTTT.

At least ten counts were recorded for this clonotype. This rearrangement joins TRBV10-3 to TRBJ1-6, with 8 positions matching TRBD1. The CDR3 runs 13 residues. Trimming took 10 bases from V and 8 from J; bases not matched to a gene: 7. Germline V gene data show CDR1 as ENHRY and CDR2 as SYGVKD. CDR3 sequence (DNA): TGTGCCACCGCTACAGGGGGTGATTCACCCCTCCACTTT. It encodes CATATGGDSPLHF.

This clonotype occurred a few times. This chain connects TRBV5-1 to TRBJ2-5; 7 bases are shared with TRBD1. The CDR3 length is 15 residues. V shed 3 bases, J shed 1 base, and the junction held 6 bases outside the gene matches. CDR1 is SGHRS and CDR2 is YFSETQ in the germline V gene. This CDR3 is CASSYRQGGQETQYF. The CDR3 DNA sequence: TGCGCCAGCAGCTACCGACAGGGCGGCCAAGAGACCCAGTACTTC.

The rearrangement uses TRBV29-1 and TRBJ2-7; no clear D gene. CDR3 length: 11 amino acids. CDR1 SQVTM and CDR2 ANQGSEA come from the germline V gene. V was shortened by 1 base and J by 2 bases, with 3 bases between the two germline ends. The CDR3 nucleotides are TGCAGCGTTGAAGTTGCCTACGAGCAGTACTTC. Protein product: CSVEVAYEQYF.

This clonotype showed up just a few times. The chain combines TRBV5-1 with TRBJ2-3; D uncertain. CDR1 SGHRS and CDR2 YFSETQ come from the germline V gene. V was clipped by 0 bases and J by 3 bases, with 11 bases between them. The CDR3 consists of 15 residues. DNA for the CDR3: TGCGCCAGCAGCTTGGATACCAGTCCAACAGATACGCAGTATTTT. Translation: CASSLDTSPTDTQYF.

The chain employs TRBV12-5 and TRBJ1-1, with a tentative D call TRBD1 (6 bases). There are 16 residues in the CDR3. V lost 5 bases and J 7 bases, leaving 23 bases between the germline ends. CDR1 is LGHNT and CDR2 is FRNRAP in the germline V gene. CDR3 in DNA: TGTGCTAGTGGTCCCCTCCGGACCACAGGGAGTATTGAAGCTTTCTTT. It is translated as CASGPLRTTGSIEAFF.

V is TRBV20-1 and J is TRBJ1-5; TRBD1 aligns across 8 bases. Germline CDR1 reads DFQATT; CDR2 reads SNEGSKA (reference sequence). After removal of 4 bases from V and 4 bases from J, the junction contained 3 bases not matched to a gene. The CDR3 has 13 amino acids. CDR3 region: CSANTGGNQPQHF. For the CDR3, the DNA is TGCAGTGCTAATACAGGGGGTAATCAGCCCCAGCATTTT.

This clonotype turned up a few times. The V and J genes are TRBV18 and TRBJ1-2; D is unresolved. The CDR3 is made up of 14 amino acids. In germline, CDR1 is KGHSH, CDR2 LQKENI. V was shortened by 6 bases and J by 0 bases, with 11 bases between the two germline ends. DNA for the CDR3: TGTGCCAGCTCCCGAGACACCGCTAACTATGGCTACACCTTC. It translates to CASSRDTANYGYTF.

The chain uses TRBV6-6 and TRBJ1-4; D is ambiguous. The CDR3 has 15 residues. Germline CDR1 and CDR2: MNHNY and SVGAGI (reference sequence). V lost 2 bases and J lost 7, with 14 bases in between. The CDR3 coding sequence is TGTGCCAGCAGTTACATCACGGTCATCGGTGAAAAACTGTTTTTT. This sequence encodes CASSYITVIGEKLFF.

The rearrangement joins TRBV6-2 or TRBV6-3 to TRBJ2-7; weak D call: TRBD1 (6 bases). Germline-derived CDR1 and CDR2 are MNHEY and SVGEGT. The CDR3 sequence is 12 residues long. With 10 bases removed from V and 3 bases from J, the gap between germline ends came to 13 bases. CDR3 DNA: TGTGCCATCTCGGACAGAAACTACGAGCAGTACTTC. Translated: CAISDRNYEQYF.

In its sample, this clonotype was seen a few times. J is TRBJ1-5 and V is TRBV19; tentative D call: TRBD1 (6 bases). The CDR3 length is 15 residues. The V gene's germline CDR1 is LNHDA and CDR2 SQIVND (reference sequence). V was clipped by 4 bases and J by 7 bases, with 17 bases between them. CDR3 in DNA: TGTGCCAGTAGTAGGGAGACAGGAGAGGGACAGCCCCAGCATTTT. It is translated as CASSRETGEGQPQHF. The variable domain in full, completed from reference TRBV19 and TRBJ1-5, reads DGGITQSPKYLFRKEGQNVTLSCEQNLNHDAMYWYRQDPGQGLRLIYYSQIVNDFQKGDIAEGYSVSREKKESFPLTVTSAQKNPTAFYLCASSRETGEGQPQHFGDGTRLSIL.

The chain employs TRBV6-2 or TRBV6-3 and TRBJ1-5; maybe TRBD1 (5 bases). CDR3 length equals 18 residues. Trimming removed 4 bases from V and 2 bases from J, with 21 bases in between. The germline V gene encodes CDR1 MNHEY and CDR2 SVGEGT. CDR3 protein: CASSSGRAFGSGNQPQHF. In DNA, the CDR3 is TGTGCCAGCAGTTCGGGCAGGGCTTTTGGGTCGGGCAATCAGCCCCAGCATTTT.

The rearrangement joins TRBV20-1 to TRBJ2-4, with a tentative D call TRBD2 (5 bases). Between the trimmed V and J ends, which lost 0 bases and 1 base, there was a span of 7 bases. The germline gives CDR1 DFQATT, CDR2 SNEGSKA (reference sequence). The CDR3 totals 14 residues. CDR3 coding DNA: TGCAGTGCTAGAGATCAGCGGGCCAAAAACATTCAGTACTTC. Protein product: CSARDQRAKNIQYF.

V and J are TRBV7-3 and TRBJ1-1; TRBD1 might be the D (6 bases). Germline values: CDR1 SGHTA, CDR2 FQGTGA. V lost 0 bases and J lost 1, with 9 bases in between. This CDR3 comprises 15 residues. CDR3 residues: CASSLTGDKNTEAFF. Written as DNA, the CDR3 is TGTGCCAGCAGCTTAACAGGGGACAAGAACACTGAAGCTTTCTTT.

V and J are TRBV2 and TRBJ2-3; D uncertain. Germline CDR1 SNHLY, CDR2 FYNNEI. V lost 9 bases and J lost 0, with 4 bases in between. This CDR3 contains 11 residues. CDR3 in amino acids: CASPSTDTQYF. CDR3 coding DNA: TGTGCCAGTCCGAGCACAGATACGCAGTATTTT.

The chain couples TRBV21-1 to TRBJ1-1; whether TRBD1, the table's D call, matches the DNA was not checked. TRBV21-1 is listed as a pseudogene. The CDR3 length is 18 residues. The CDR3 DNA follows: TGTGCCAGCAGCATTCAATCCCGGGACAGGGGGGTCGACACTGAAGCTTTCTTT. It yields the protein CASSIQSRDRGVDTEAFF.

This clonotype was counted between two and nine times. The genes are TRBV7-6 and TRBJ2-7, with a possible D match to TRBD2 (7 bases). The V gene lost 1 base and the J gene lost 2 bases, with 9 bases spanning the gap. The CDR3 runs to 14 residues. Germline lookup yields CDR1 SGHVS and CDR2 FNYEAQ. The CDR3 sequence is CASSLEGGTYEQYF. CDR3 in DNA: TGTGCCAGCAGCTTAGAGGGGGGGACCTACGAGCAGTACTTC.

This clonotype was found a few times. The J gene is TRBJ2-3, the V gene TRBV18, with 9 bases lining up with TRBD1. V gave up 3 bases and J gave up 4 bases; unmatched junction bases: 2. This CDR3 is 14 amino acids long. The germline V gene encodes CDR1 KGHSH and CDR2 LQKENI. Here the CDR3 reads CASSPTGGPDTQYF. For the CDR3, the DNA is TGTGCCAGCTCACCGACAGGGGGACCAGATACGCAGTATTTT.

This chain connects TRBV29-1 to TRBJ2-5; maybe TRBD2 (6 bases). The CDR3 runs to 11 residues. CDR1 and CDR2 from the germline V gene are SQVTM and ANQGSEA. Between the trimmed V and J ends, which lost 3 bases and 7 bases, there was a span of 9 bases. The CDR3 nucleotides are TGCAGCGTTGAGGAGGGAGGGACCCAGTACTTC. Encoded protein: CSVEEGGTQYF.